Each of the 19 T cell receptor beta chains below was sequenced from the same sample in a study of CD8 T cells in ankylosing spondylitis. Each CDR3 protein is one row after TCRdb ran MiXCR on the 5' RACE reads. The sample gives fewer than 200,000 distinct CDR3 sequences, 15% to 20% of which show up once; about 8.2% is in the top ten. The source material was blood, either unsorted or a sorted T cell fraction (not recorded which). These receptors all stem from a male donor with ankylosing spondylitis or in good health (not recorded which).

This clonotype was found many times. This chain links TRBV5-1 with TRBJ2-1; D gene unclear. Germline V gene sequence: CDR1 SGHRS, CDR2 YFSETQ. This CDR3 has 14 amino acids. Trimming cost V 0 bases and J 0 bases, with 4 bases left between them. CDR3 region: CASSLVGSYNEQFF. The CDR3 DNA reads TGCGCCAGCAGCTTGGTGGGCTCCTACAATGAGCAGTTCTTC.

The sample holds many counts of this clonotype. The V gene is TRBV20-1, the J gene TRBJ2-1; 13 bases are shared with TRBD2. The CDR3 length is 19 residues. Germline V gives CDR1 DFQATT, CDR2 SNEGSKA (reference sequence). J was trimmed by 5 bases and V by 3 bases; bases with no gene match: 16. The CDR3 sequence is CSASASGLAGHPLHNEQFF. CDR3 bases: TGCAGTGCTAGCGCCTCGGGACTAGCGGGACATCCTCTTCACAATGAGCAGTTCTTC.

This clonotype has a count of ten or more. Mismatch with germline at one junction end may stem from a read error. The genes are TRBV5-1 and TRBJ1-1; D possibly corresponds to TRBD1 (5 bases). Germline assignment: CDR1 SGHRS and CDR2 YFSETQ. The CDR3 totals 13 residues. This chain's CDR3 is CASTLTPGGEAFF. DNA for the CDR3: TGCGCCAGCACCTTGACCCCGGGGGGTGAAGCTTTCTTT.

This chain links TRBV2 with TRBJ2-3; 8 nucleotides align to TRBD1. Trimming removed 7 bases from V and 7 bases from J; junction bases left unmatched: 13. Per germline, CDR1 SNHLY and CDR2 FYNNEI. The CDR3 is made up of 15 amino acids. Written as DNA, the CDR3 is TGTGCCAGCAAAGGCGGACAGGGCGTAACCTATACGCAGTATTTT. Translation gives CASKGGQGVTYTQYF.

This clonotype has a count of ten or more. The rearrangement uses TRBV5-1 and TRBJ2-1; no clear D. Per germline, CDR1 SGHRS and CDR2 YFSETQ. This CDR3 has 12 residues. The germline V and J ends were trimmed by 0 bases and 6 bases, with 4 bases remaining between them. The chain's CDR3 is CASSLVLNEQFF. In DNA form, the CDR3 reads TGCGCCAGCAGCTTGGTCCTCAATGAGCAGTTCTTC.

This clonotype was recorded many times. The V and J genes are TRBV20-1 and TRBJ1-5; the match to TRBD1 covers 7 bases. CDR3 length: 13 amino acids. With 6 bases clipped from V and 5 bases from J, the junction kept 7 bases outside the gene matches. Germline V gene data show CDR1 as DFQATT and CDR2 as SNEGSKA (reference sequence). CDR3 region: CSAKGQLDQPQHF. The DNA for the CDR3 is TGCAGTGCGAAGGGACAGCTCGATCAGCCCCAGCATTTT.

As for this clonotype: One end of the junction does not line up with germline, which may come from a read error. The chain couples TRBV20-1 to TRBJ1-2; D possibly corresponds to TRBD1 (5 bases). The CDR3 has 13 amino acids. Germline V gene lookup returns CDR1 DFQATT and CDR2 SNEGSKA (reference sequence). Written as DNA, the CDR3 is TGCAGTGCGGGGGGGGACTTTAACTATGACTACACCTTC. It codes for CSAGGDFNYDYTF.

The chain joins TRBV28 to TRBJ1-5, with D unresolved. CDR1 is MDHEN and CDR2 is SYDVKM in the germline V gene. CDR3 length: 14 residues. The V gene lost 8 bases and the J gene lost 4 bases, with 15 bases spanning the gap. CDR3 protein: CASDYGLANQPQHF. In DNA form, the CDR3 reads TGTGCCAGCGACTACGGATTAGCAAATCAGCCCCAGCATTTT.

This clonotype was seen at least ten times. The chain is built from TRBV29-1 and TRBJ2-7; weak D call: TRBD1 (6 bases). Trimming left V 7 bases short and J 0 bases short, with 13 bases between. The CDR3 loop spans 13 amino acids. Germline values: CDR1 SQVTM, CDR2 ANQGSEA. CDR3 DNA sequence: TGCAGCGGGTCCTCAGGGGCCTCCTACGAGCAGTACTTC. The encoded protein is CSGSSGASYEQYF.

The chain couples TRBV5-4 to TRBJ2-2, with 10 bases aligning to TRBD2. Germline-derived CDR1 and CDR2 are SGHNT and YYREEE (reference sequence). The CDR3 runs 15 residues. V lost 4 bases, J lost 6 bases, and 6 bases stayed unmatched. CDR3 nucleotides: TGTGCCAGCAGCCGGAGCGGGAGGGCCTCCGGGGAGCTGTTTTTT. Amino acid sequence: CASSRSGRASGELFF.

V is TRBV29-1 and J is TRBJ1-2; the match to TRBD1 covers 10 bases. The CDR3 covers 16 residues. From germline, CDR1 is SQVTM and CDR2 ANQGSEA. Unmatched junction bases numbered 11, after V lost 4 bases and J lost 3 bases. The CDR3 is CSVVATGGIYDYGYTF. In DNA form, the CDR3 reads TGCAGCGTTGTGGCGACAGGGGGCATTTACGACTATGGCTACACCTTC. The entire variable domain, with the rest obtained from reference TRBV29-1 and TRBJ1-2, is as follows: SAVISQKPSRDICQRGTSLTIQCQVDSQVTMMFWYRQQPGQSLTLIATANQGSEATYESGFVIDKFPISRPNLTFSTLTVSNMSPEDSSIYLCSVVATGGIYDYGYTFGSGTRLTVV.

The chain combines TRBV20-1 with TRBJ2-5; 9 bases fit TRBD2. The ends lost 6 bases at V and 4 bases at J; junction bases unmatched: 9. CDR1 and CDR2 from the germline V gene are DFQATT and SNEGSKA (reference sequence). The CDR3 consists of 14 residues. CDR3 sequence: CSALSPGLAETQYF. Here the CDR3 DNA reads TGCAGTGCGCTTTCTCCGGGACTAGCAGAGACCCAGTACTTC.

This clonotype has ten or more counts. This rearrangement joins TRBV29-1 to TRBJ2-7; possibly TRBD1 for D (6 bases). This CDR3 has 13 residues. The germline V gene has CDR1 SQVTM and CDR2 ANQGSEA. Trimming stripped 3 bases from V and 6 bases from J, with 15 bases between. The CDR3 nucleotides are TGCAGCGTTGAGGGTACAGGGATAGCCGAGCAGTACTTC. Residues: CSVEGTGIAEQYF.

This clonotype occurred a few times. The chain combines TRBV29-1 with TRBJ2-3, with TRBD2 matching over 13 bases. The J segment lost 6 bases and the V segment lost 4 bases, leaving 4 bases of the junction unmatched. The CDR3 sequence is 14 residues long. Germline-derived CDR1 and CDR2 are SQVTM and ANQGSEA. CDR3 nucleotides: TGCAGCGTTGGGGGACTAGCGGGACTTGATACGCAGTATTTT. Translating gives CSVGGLAGLDTQYF.

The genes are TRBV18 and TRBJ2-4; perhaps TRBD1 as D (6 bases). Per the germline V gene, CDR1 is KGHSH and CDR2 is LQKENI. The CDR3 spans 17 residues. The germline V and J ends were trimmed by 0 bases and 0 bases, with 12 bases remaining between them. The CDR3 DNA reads TGTGCCAGCTCACCACCGTTTCAGGGGTTAGCCAAAAACATTCAGTACTTC. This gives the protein CASSPPFQGLAKNIQYF.

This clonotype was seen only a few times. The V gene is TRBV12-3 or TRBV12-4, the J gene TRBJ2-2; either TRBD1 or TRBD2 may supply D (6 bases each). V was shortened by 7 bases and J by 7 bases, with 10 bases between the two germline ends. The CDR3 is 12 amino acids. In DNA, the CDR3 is TGTGCCAGCATGAAGGGGGGCGGGGAGCTGTTTTTT. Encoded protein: CASMKGGGELFF.

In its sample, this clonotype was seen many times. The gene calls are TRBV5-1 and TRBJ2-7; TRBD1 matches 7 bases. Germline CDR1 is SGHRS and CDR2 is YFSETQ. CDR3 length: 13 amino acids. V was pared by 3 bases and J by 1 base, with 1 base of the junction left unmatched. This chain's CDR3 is CASSSGQSYEQYF. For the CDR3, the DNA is TGCGCCAGCAGCTCGGGACAGTCCTACGAGCAGTACTTC.

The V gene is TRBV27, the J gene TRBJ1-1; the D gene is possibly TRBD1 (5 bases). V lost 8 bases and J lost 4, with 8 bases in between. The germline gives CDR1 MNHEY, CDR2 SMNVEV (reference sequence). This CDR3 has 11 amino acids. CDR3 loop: CASSGRTEAFF. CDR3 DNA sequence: TGTGCCAGCTCAGGGCGCACTGAAGCTTTCTTT.

CDR3 amino acids: CASSPAGGYEQYF. CDR3 DNA: TGTGCCAGCAGCCCGGCTGGGGGCTACGAGCAGTACTTC. The gene calls are TRBV7-2 and TRBJ2-7; D possibly matches TRBD1 or TRBD2 (5 bases each). Trimming took off 5 bases at V and 3 bases at J, with 11 bases between the two ends. CDR1 SGHTA and CDR2 FQGNSA come from the germline V gene. The CDR3 covers 13 residues.